One sample yielded the 9 T cell receptor beta chains listed below, sequenced in a study of blood T cell repertoires in COVID-19. Profiling relied on immunoSEQ multiplex PCR, and the TCRdb table lists in-frame clones only, not all of them. This table has about 200,000 clones, roughly 80% appearing once. The sequenced material came from peripheral blood. The receptors shown here come from a man over 45 who had recovered from COVID-19.

The chain employs TRBV7-2 and TRBJ1-2; weak D call: TRBD1 (6 bases). Germline V CDR1 and CDR2: SGHTA, FQGNSA. Trimming pared 0 bases from V and 3 bases from J, leaving 11 bases between. CDR3 length: 15 residues. This CDR3 reads CASSLAGGADYGYTF. The CDR3 region has the DNA TGTGCCAGCAGCTTAGCCGGGGGGGCGGACTATGGCTACACCTTC. Combining the CDR3 with reference TRBV7-2 and TRBJ1-2 gives the whole variable domain GAGVSQSPSNKVTEKGKDVELRCDPISGHTALYWYRQSLGQGLEFLIYFQGNSAPDKSGLPSDRFSAERTGGSVSTLTIQRTQQEDSAVYLCASSLAGGADYGYTFGSGTRLTVV.

The chain recombines TRBV27 with TRBJ1-2, with no clear D. CDR1 is MNHEY and CDR2 is SMNVEV in the germline V gene (reference sequence). This CDR3 region has 15 residues. V shed 5 bases and J shed 8 bases, with 21 bases lying between them. CDR3 loop: CASSGKALPRGGYTF. Written as DNA, the CDR3 is TGTGCCAGCAGTGGAAAGGCCCTACCTAGAGGGGGCTACACCTTC.

The V and J genes are TRBV7-9 and TRBJ1-1, with 11 bases fitting TRBD1. The CDR3 length is 17 residues. Unmatched junction bases numbered 7, after V lost 1 base and J lost 3 bases. The germline V gene has CDR1 SEHNR and CDR2 FQNEAQ (reference sequence). CDR3 sequence: CASSLVGQGARDTEAFF. DNA for the CDR3: TGTGCCAGCAGCTTAGTAGGACAGGGGGCAAGAGACACTGAAGCTTTCTTT.

The chain is built from TRBV15 and TRBJ1-5, with D possibly matching TRBD1 (6 bases). This CDR3 is 15 amino acids long. With 1 base removed from V and 7 bases from J, the gap between germline ends came to 14 bases. Germline-derived CDR1 and CDR2 are LNHNV and YYDKDF (reference sequence). The CDR3 DNA follows: TGTGCCACCAGCAGAGTGGTCGCAGGGGCGCAGCCCCAGCATTTT. The encoded protein is CATSRVVAGAQPQHF.

This rearrangement joins TRBV9 to TRBJ2-7; 10 nucleotides match TRBD1. CDR1 and CDR2 (germline): SGDLS, YYNGEE. The trim removed 3 bases at V and 4 bases at J, leaving 10 bases unmatched. The CDR3 runs to 16 residues. This CDR3 reads CASSEGAGQGIYEQYF. CDR3 nucleotide sequence: TGTGCCAGCAGCGAGGGGGCGGGACAGGGGATTTACGAGCAGTACTTC.

V and J are TRBV29-1 and TRBJ1-5; tentative D call: TRBD1 (5 bases). The CDR3 covers 13 residues. V lost 4 bases and J 11 bases, leaving 18 bases between the germline ends. CDR1 is SQVTM and CDR2 is ANQGSEA in the germline V gene. CDR3 loop: CSVAGGAGGSQHF. CDR3 DNA: TGCAGCGTTGCAGGAGGGGCCGGCGGGTCCCAGCATTTT.

The gene calls are TRBV11-2 and TRBJ2-3; D unresolved. V lost 0 bases to trimming and J lost 7 bases, with 8 bases between them. CDR1 and CDR2 (germline): SGHAT, FQNNGV. This CDR3 has 13 amino acids. The CDR3 is CASSLDAANTQYF. The CDR3 region has the DNA TGTGCCAGCAGCTTAGATGCCGCGAATACGCAGTATTTT.

CDR3 in amino acids: CASRAGSLLSVGYTF. DNA for the CDR3: TGTGCCAGCAGGGCCGGGTCCCTCCTTTCGGTTGGCTACACCTTC. This chain joins TRBV28 and TRBJ1-2; D is undetermined. Deletions cut 6 bases from V and 7 bases from J, with 21 bases between. Germline CDR1 reads MDHEN; CDR2 reads SYDVKM. This CDR3 has 15 residues.

This chain joins TRBV30 and TRBJ2-1; TRBD1 is a possible D gene (7 bases). The ends were cut back, 2 bases at V and 8 bases at J, with 16 bases in the middle. Per the germline V gene, CDR1 is GTSNPN and CDR2 is SVGIG (reference sequence). The CDR3 sequence is 14 residues long. For the CDR3, the DNA is TGTGCCTGGAGTCAGGGGCAGGGGGGCGATGAGCAGTTCTTC. Its translation: CAWSQGQGGDEQFF.